This TCR beta chain appears in the sequencing data of a study of T-cell reconstitution after alpha-beta-depleted transplantation in children. Points from the study as a whole: T-cell numbers and diversity, one year after transplant, stemmed largely from T cells that were newly produced.

About this clonotype: As yet, its antigen is unknown.

Molecular barcoding with unique molecular identifiers was used for the TCRbeta library. TCRdb re-called the PCR reads with MiXCR, one entry per CDR3 protein. The sample includes 700,000 to 950,000 distinct CDR3 sequences, approximately 15% of them seen just once. The CDR3 consists of 17 residues. V dropped 4 bases and J dropped 4 bases, with 20 bases sitting between them. Germline CDR1 SGHAT, CDR2 FQNNGV. The sequence was collected from a male patient younger than 18 who had a stem cell transplant for acute lymphoblastic leukemia, so the T cells may come from the graft donor. The sequencing used PBMCs, mostly from graft donor cells, collected 360 days after TCRalphabeta/CD19-depleted stem cell transplant. The rearrangement joins TRBV11-2 to TRBJ2-1; TRBD2 is a possible D gene (6 bases). The CDR3 spells CASSYAGLKGLYNEQFF. The CDR3, as DNA: TGTGCCAGCAGCTATGCGGGGTTGAAGGGCCTATACAATGAGCAGTTCTTC. Variable domain in full (rest from reference TRBV11-2 and TRBJ2-1): EAGVAQSPRYKIIEKRQSVAFWCNPISGHATLYWYQQILGQGPKLLIQFQNNGVVDDSQLPKDRFSAERLKGVDSTLKIQPAKLEDSAVYLCASSYAGLKGLYNEQFFGPGTRLTVL.